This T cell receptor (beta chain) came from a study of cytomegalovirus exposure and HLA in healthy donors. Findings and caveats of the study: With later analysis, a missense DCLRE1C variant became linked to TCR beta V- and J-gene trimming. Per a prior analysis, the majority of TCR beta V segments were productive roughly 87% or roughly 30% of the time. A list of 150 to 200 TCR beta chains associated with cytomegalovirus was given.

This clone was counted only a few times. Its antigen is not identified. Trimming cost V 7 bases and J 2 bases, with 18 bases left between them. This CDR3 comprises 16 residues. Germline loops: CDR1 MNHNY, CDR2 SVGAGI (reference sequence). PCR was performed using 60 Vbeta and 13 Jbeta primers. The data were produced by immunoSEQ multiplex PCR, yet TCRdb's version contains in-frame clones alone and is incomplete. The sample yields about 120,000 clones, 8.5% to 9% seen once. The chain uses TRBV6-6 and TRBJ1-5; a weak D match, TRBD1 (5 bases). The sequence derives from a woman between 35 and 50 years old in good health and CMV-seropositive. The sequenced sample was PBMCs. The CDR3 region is CASIRLGAGGNQPQHF. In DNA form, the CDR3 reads TGTGCCAGCATTAGGCTAGGGGCCGGAGGCAATCAGCCCCAGCATTTT.